Below are 17 T cell receptor beta chains sequenced from a single sample in a study of T-cell memory formation after mild COVID-19. MiXCR was run by TCRdb on the 5' RACE reads, yielding one entry per CDR3 protein. The data show hundreds of thousands of distinct CDR3 sequences, 15% to 20% seen once. Sequenced input: PBMCs or a T cell subset sorted from them (not recorded which). The receptors stem from an adult woman who had mild COVID-19 (a few samples of this study predate the infection). Cell type and time point are not known.

The chain employs TRBV6-5 and TRBJ1-1; D remains unclear. Germline values: CDR1 MNHEY, CDR2 SVGAGI. Between the trimmed V and J ends, which lost 0 bases and 2 bases, there was a span of 13 bases. This CDR3 region has 16 residues. The CDR3 nucleotides are TGTGCCAGCAGTTACTCGTTTGCCCGAATTAACACTGAAGCTTTCTTT. Translation: CASSYSFARINTEAFF.

The rearrangement uses TRBV11-3 and TRBJ2-7; a possible D gene is TRBD1 (6 bases). The CDR3 has 15 residues. Trimming took off 0 bases at V and 3 bases at J, with 12 bases between the two ends. Germline values: CDR1 SGHNT, CDR2 YENEEA. CDR3 amino acids: CASSLDAGENYEQYF. The DNA of the CDR3 is TGTGCCAGCAGCTTAGACGCAGGGGAAAACTACGAGCAGTACTTC.

There are a few counts of this clonotype. The J gene is TRBJ1-4, the V gene TRBV27; 7 nucleotides match TRBD1. The V gene's germline CDR1 is MNHEY and CDR2 SMNVEV (reference sequence). CDR3 length: 16 amino acids. J was trimmed by 0 bases and V by 2 bases; bases with no gene match: 3. CDR3 amino acids: CASSLKGATTNEKLFF. CDR3 in DNA: TGTGCCAGCAGTTTAAAGGGGGCCACAACTAATGAAAAACTGTTTTTT.

The table lists this clonotype with a few counts. This rearrangement joins TRBV6-2 or TRBV6-3 to TRBJ2-1; perhaps TRBD2 as D (5 bases). The V gene's germline CDR1 is MNHEY and CDR2 SVGEGT. The length of the CDR3 is 14 residues. V lost 2 bases and J lost 7, with 12 bases in between. For the CDR3, the DNA is TGTGCCAGCAGTTACACAAGCCCGGGGAATGAGCAGTTCTTC. Its translation is CASSYTSPGNEQFF.

This clonotype showed up just a few times. The rearrangement joins TRBV7-9 to TRBJ2-5; unclear D gene. Germline V gene sequence: CDR1 SEHNR, CDR2 FQNEAQ (reference sequence). The CDR3 runs 16 residues. V was shortened by 2 bases and J by 0 bases, with 13 bases between the two germline ends. In DNA form, the CDR3 reads TGTGCCAGCAGCTTAAGCGACAACCCGTACCAAGAGACCCAGTACTTC. Residues: CASSLSDNPYQETQYF. The whole variable domain, filled in from reference TRBV7-9 and TRBJ2-5, reads DTGVSQNPRHKITKRGQNVTFRCDPISEHNRLYWYRQTLGQGPEFLTYFQNEAQLEKSRLLSDRFSAERPKGSFSTLEIQRTEQGDSAMYLCASSLSDNPYQETQYFGPGTRLLVL.

A few counts support this clonotype. This chain joins TRBV5-4 and TRBJ2-2, with 10 nucleotides matching TRBD1. The germline V gene has CDR1 SGHNT and CDR2 YYREEE (reference sequence). The CDR3 totals 16 residues. Germline trimming cut 4 bases from V and 6 bases from J; bases unmatched to any gene: 9. The CDR3 protein is CASSRNRDRGPGELFF. CDR3 bases: TGTGCCAGCAGCAGAAACCGGGACAGGGGACCCGGGGAGCTGTTTTTT.

This clonotype was picked up a small number of times. The chain is built from TRBV7-8 and TRBJ1-1; the D is unclear. Germline assignment: CDR1 SGHVS and CDR2 FQNEAQ. CDR3 length: 12 residues. V was trimmed by 3 bases and J by 5 bases, leaving 7 bases between them. CDR3 in DNA: TGTGCCAGCAGCTTCGGGTGGACTGAAGCTTTCTTT. This sequence encodes CASSFGWTEAFF.

The chain uses TRBV19 and TRBJ2-7; TRBD1 aligns across 8 bases. In germline, CDR1 is LNHDA, CDR2 SQIVND (reference sequence). This CDR3 is built from 15 residues. The V and J ends lost 6 bases and 4 bases, in that order; junction bases with no gene match: 11. CDR3 coding DNA: TGTGCCAGTAGCATGGGGGGCAGGGGGCCTTACGAGCAGTACTTC. Its translation: CASSMGGRGPYEQYF.

The chain is built from TRBV6-5 and TRBJ1-6; a weak D match, TRBD1 (5 bases). Germline V lookup: CDR1 MNHEY, CDR2 SVGAGI. The length of the CDR3 is 14 residues. V lost 0 bases to trimming and J lost 10 bases, with 10 bases between them. The CDR3 nucleotides are TGTGCCAGCAGTTACTCACGGGGGAACTCACCCCTCCACTTT. Translation gives CASSYSRGNSPLHF.

CDR3 protein: CATSSDGGTGIFGGVYEQYF. The DNA for the CDR3 is TGTGCCACCAGCAGTGATGGCGGGACAGGGATATTTGGTGGGGTCTACGAGCAGTACTTC. The chain has TRBV15 and TRBJ2-7; 9 positions match TRBD1. CDR3 length: 20 amino acids. Germline CDR1 reads LNHNV; CDR2 reads YYDKDF (reference sequence). The junction had 21 bases not matched to a gene; V was cut back by 3 bases and J by 3 bases.

This clonotype was seen more than once but under ten times. This chain joins TRBV19 and TRBJ1-4; D possibly corresponds to TRBD1 (6 bases). Germline V lookup: CDR1 LNHDA, CDR2 SQIVND (reference sequence). Trimming removed 1 base at V and 8 bases at J, with 17 bases between. The CDR3 sequence is 16 residues long. For the CDR3, the DNA is TGTGCCAGTAGTATAGGACGGACAGTTCGGGGAGAAAAACTGTTTTTT. This codes for CASSIGRTVRGEKLFF. Looking up the rest from reference TRBV19 and TRBJ1-4 gives the full variable domain: DGGITQSPKYLFRKEGQNVTLSCEQNLNHDAMYWYRQDPGQGLRLIYYSQIVNDFQKGDIAEGYSVSREKKESFPLTVTSAQKNPTAFYLCASSIGRTVRGEKLFFGSGTQLSVL.

This clonotype was seen many times. The V call is TRBV19, the J call TRBJ1-2, with D maybe TRBD1 (6 bases). Looked up from germline, CDR1 is LNHDA and CDR2 is SQIVND (reference sequence). CDR3 length: 14 amino acids. Deletions cut 6 bases from V and 1 base from J, with 12 bases between. The CDR3 nucleotides are TGTGCCAGTAGGATGGACAGTGTTAACTATGGCTACACCTTC. This codes for CASRMDSVNYGYTF.

This clonotype came up many times. The rearrangement links TRBV29-1 to TRBJ2-1; 7 bases match TRBD1. Trimming removed 7 bases from V and 7 bases from J; junction bases left unmatched: 7. The CDR3 contains 12 residues. The germline V gene encodes CDR1 SQVTM and CDR2 ANQGSEA. The CDR3 protein is CSGGDSWNEQFF. The CDR3 coding sequence is TGCAGCGGAGGGGACAGCTGGAATGAGCAGTTCTTC.

V usage is TRBV20-1 and J usage is TRBJ1-1; D perhaps matches TRBD1 (5 bases). V was cut by 2 bases and J by 4 bases, with 11 bases left in between. The V gene's germline CDR1 is DFQATT and CDR2 SNEGSKA (reference sequence). The CDR3 is made up of 13 amino acids. The CDR3 sequence: CSARWDRITEAFF. The CDR3 coding sequence is TGCAGTGCTAGATGGGACCGCATCACTGAAGCTTTCTTT.

The J gene is TRBJ2-1, the V gene TRBV9; a possible D gene is TRBD2 (7 bases). Germline V gene sequence: CDR1 SGDLS, CDR2 YYNGEE. Trimming pared 1 base from V and 0 bases from J, leaving 17 bases between. The CDR3 runs to 18 residues. CDR3 in DNA: TGTGCCAGCAGCGTACGTTGGGAGGGACACTCCTCCTACAATGAGCAGTTCTTC. Translating it yields CASSVRWEGHSSYNEQFF.

The rearrangement links TRBV6-5 to TRBJ2-5, with D possibly matching TRBD2 (5 bases). CDR1 is MNHEY, CDR2 SVGAGI, per germline. Trimming stripped 2 bases from V and 4 bases from J, with 14 bases between. The CDR3 length is 15 residues. CDR3 coding DNA: TGTGCCAGCAGTTACACCAACGGGAACCGAGAGACCCAGTACTTC. It encodes CASSYTNGNRETQYF.

The CDR3 region is CASSYGGRWETQYF. CDR3 bases: TGTGCCAGCAGTTACGGGGGGAGGTGGGAGACCCAGTACTTC. This chain uses TRBV6-5 with TRBJ2-5; possibly TRBD2 for D (6 bases). With 2 bases removed from V and 5 bases from J, the gap between germline ends came to 12 bases. Germline V CDR1 and CDR2: MNHEY, SVGAGI. This CDR3 comprises 14 residues.